The rows below give T cell receptor beta chains drawn from one sample of a study of blood T cell repertoires in COVID-19. Profiled with immunoSEQ multiplex PCR; TCRdb holds only in-frame clones, not every one. Of about 380,000 clones in the sample, over 65% were seen once. Sequencing used peripheral blood. These receptors all stem from a human donor with acute or convalescent COVID-19. The donor label of this sample is uncertain. Both conserved end residues are part of each CDR3. Each record gives: J gene, clone size, D gene, V gene, CDR3 protein, CDR3 DNA. D genes are given only for firm matches. Clone size is given for some rows only: seen once, a few or many times, or a class if the clone is expanded.

J: TRBJ1-2
size: once
D: -
V: TRBV9
CDR3: CASSVEPSTPYGYTF
DNA: TGTGCCAGCAGCGTAGAACCGTCTACTCCCTATGGCTACACCTTC

J: TRBJ1-6
size: -
D: TRBD1
V: TRBV5-1
CDR3: CASSYSGGNSPLHF
DNA: TGCGCCAGCAGCTACTCAGGGGGCAATTCACCCCTCCACTTT

J: TRBJ1-1
size: -
D: -
V: TRBV7-8
CDR3: CASSPAEGNTEAFF
DNA: TGTGCCAGCAGCCCCGCGGAGGGAAACACTGAAGCTTTCTTT

J: TRBJ2-2
size: -
D: -
V: TRBV5-1
CDR3: CASSLIVTGELFF
DNA: TGCGCCAGCAGCTTAATAGTAACCGGGGAGCTGTTTTTT

J: TRBJ2-1
size: -
D: TRBD2
V: TRBV30
CDR3: CAWSQGLLSYNEQFF
DNA: TGTGCCTGGTCTCAGGGACTACTCTCCTACAATGAGCAGTTCTTC

J: TRBJ2-5
size: -
D: TRBD2
V: TRBV2
CDR3: CASSEGTSGRAVETQYF
DNA: TGTGCCAGCAGTGAAGGGACTAGCGGGAGGGCCGTTGAGACCCAGTACTTC

J: TRBJ2-2
size: -
D: -
V: TRBV3-1/TRBV3-2
CDR3: CASSPLVPGELFF
DNA: TGTGCCAGCAGCCCCCTAGTTCCCGGGGAGCTGTTTTTT

J: TRBJ1-2
size: -
D: -
V: TRBV24-1
CDR3: CATSKTGFSNYGYTF
DNA: TGTGCCACCTCGAAGACAGGTTTTTCTAACTATGGCTACACCTTC

J: TRBJ2-1
size: -
D: TRBD2
V: TRBV4-2
CDR3: CASSHIEAGGPINEQFF
DNA: TGTGCCAGCAGCCACATAGAAGCGGGGGGGCCAATCAATGAGCAGTTCTTC

J: TRBJ2-7
size: -
D: -
V: TRBV18
CDR3: CASSPAEGHEQYF
DNA: TGTGCCAGCTCACCAGCAGAGGGCCACGAGCAGTACTTC

J: TRBJ2-1
size: -
D: -
V: TRBV28
CDR3: CASRPGSWERRFF
DNA: TGTGCCAGCAGACCCGGTTCGTGGGAGAGGCGGTTCTTC

J: TRBJ1-2
size: -
D: -
V: TRBV11-2
CDR3: CASSTRGYGYTF
DNA: TGTGCCAGCAGCACCAGGGGATACGGCTACACCTTC

J: TRBJ2-1
size: -
D: -
V: TRBV20-1
CDR3: CSANRVSEQFF
DNA: TGCAGTGCTAACAGGGTTAGCGAGCAGTTCTTC

J: TRBJ2-5
size: -
D: -
V: TRBV30
CDR3: CAWSETAAQTQYF
DNA: TGTGCCTGGAGTGAAACAGCGGCCCAGACCCAGTACTTC

J: TRBJ1-2
size: once
D: TRBD1
V: TRBV4-1
CDR3: CASSQNQGALSNYGYTF
DNA: TGCGCCAGCAGCCAAAACCAGGGGGCCCTTTCTAACTATGGCTACACCTTC

J: TRBJ1-4
size: -
D: -
V: TRBV29-1
CDR3: CSVGGATNEKLFF
DNA: TGCAGCGTTGGCGGGGCAACTAATGAAAAACTGTTTTTT

J: TRBJ2-7
size: -
D: TRBD2
V: TRBV7-6
CDR3: CASERDDEQYF
DNA: TGTGCCAGCGAGCGGGACGACGAGCAGTACTTC

J: TRBJ1-2
size: -
D: TRBD1
V: TRBV7-9
CDR3: CASSFVINRDRVGDYGYTF
DNA: TGTGCCAGCAGCTTTGTTATTAACCGGGACAGGGTTGGTGACTATGGCTACACCTTC

J: TRBJ2-1
size: -
D: TRBD2
V: TRBV3-1/TRBV3-2
CDR3: CASSQVGRASNEQFF
DNA: TGTGCCAGCAGCCAAGTCGGGAGGGCCTCCAATGAGCAGTTCTTC

J: TRBJ1-1
size: -
D: -
V: TRBV30
CDR3: CAWRATQGAFF
DNA: TGTGCCTGGAGGGCTACCCAGGGAGCTTTCTTT

J: TRBJ2-7
size: -
D: -
V: TRBV3-1/TRBV3-2
CDR3: CASSQERGTYEQYF
DNA: TGTGCCAGCAGCCAAGAGAGGGGGACCTACGAGCAGTACTTC

J: TRBJ1-1
size: -
D: -
V: TRBV6-5
CDR3: CASIGGVITEAFF
DNA: TGTGCCAGCATTGGGGGGGTAATCACTGAAGCTTTCTTT

J: TRBJ2-7
size: once
D: TRBD2
V: TRBV4-1
CDR3: CASSQGIPGTSGNEQYF
DNA: TGCGCCAGCAGCCAAGGGATTCCGGGGACTAGCGGGAACGAGCAGTACTTC

J: TRBJ2-7
size: -
D: TRBD2
V: TRBV4-1
CDR3: CASSQDHRGEGEQYF
DNA: TGCGCCAGCAGCCAAGATCACCGGGGGGAGGGGGAGCAGTACTTC

J: TRBJ1-6
size: -
D: -
V: TRBV2
CDR3: CASRAGTSPLHF
DNA: TGTGCCAGCAGGGCGGGGACTTCACCCCTCCACTTT

J: TRBJ2-5
size: -
D: -
V: TRBV6-6
CDR3: CASSPLVGATVKETQYF
DNA: TGTGCCAGCAGTCCCCTAGTAGGGGCGACAGTTAAAGAGACCCAGTACTTC

J: TRBJ2-7
size: -
D: TRBD1
V: TRBV6-1
CDR3: CASSEARQGYYEQYF
DNA: TGTGCCAGCAGTGAAGCGAGACAGGGCTACTACGAGCAGTACTTC